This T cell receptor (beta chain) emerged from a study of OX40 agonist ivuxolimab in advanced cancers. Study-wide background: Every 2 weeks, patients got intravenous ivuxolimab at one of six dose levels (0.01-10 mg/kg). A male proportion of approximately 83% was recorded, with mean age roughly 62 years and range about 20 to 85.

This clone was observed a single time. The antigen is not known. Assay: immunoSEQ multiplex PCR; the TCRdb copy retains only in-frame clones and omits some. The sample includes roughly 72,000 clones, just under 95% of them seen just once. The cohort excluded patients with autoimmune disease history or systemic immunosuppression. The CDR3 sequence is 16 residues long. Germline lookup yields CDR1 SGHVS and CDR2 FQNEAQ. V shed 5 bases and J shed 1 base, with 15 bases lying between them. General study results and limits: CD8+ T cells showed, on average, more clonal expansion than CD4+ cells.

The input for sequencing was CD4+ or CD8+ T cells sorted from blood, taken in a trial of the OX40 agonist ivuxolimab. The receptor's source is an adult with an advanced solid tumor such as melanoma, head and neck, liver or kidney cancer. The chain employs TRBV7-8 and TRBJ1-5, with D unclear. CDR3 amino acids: CASSPGPKGSNQPQHF. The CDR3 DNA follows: TGTGCCAGCAGCCCCGGACCGAAGGGAAGCAATCAGCCCCAGCATTTT.